This T cell receptor (beta chain) was sequenced in a study of cytomegalovirus exposure and HLA in healthy donors. PCR amplification relied on 60 Vbeta primers (plus 13 Jbeta primers). Sequenced by immunoSEQ multiplex PCR; TCRdb stores in-frame clones only, minus some. The profile covers more than 150,000 clones, with about 79% appearing a single time and about 1.5% taken by the ten largest. As concerns this clone: Its antigen is still unknown.

Although they were nominally healthy when sampled, donors likely had unrecorded immune exposures. Whole-study findings and limits: An analysis done earlier found most TCR beta V segments productive about 87% or about 30% of the time. Analyses of presence and absence presupposed an approximately uniform sequencing depth across donors.

This TCR came from a man between 18 and 29 years old in good health and CMV-seronegative. The sequenced sample was PBMCs.

The DNA for the CDR3 is TGCGCCAGCAGCTTGACAGGCGGTGGCAATCAGCCCCAGCATTTT. It specifies CASSLTGGGNQPQHF. V gene TRBV5-1 combines with J gene TRBJ1-5; tentatively, D is TRBD1 (5 bases). Germline values: CDR1 SGHRS, CDR2 YFSETQ. This CDR3 has 15 residues. Trimming stripped 1 base from V and 2 bases from J, with 10 bases between.